The 18 T cell receptor beta chains in this list originate from one sample, sequenced in a study of cytomegalovirus exposure and HLA in healthy donors (dated by TCRdb to 2016 to 2017). Library preparation was by the immunoSEQ multiplex PCR assay. For the multiplex PCR, a mixture combining 60 forward primers for TCR Vbeta segments and 13 reverse primers for TCR Jbeta segments was used. The source is immuneACCESS, and TCRdb retained only in-frame sequences with V and J called. Part of the clones is not carried over; for the studies checked, unresolved V genes explain less than half of this, and the remainder is unexplained. The sample has approximately 69,000 clones on record, roughly four fifths of them singletons. Together, the top ten hold 22% of the sample. Sequenced: PBMCs. The source of these receptors is a woman aged 30 to 39 in good health and CMV-seropositive.

This chain uses TRBV4-1 with TRBJ2-7; 13 bases are a match to TRBD2. The CDR3 is made up of 16 amino acids. From germline, CDR1 is MGHRA and CDR2 YSYEKL. The V segment lost 3 bases and the J segment 2 bases; nucleotides outside the gene matches: 4. The CDR3: CASSQLLAGGTYEQYF. The CDR3 DNA sequence: TGCGCCAGCAGCCAGCTACTAGCGGGAGGGACCTACGAGCAGTACTTC.

This clone occurred once. This rearrangement joins TRBV6-6 to TRBJ2-7; 10 bases map to TRBD1. The CDR3 has 14 residues. Germline V lookup: CDR1 MNHNY, CDR2 SVGAGI (reference sequence). The V segment lost 5 bases and the J segment 3 bases; nucleotides outside the gene matches: 4. The DNA of the CDR3 is TGTGCCAGCAGTGGTTGGACAGGGGGCTACGAGCAGTACTTC. It is translated as CASSGWTGGYEQYF.

The chain employs TRBV2 and TRBJ1-5; TRBD1 might be the D (6 bases). Germline V gives CDR1 SNHLY, CDR2 FYNNEI. Trimming cost V 6 bases and J 2 bases, with 11 bases left between them. This CDR3 has 14 residues. The CDR3 loop is CASRNRDGNQPQHF. The CDR3 bases are TGTGCCAGCAGAAACAGGGACGGCAATCAGCCCCAGCATTTT.

The chain is built from TRBV5-1 and TRBJ1-1, with no clear D. V gave up 6 bases and J gave up 5 bases, with 11 bases separating them. The CDR3 is 12 amino acids. Germline V gene sequence: CDR1 SGHRS, CDR2 YFSETQ. CDR3 amino acids: CASTNSGTEAFF. DNA of the CDR3: TGCGCCAGCACCAATTCGGGTACTGAAGCTTTCTTT. Based on the CDR3 plus reference TRBV5-1 and TRBJ1-1, the full variable domain is KAGVTQTPRYLIKTRGQQVTLSCSPISGHRSVSWYQQTPGQGLQFLFEYFSETQRNKGNFPGRFSGRQFSNSRSEMNVSTLELGDSALYLCASTNSGTEAFFGQGTRLTVV.

The CDR3: CASSIHSNQPQHF. As DNA, the CDR3 is TGTGCCAGCAGCATACATAGCAATCAGCCCCAGCATTTT. The chain recombines TRBV2 with TRBJ1-5, with D uncertain. The CDR3 runs 13 residues. Germline V gene sequence: CDR1 SNHLY, CDR2 FYNNEI. Trimming left V 6 bases short and J 0 bases short, with 6 bases between. Combining the CDR3 with reference TRBV2 and TRBJ1-5 gives the whole variable domain EPEVTQTPSHQVTQMGQEVILRCVPISNHLYFYWYRQILGQKVEFLVSFYNNEISEKSEIFDDQFSVERPDGSNFTLKIRSTKLEDSAMYFCASSIHSNQPQHFGDGTRLSIL.

This clone was observed once. J is TRBJ2-1 and V is TRBV13; possible D gene TRBD1, 5 bases. V was pared by 2 bases and J by 15 bases, with 14 bases between. Germline values: CDR1 PRHDT, CDR2 FYEKMQ (reference sequence). The CDR3 totals 12 residues. CDR3 in DNA: TGTGCCAGCAGCTTAAAAGGGCTGCAGGGGTTCTTC. It translates to CASSLKGLQGFF.

The chain is built from TRBV4-2 and TRBJ2-1; 7 bases map to TRBD2. V was pared by 1 base and J by 9 bases, with 3 bases of the junction left unmatched. The V gene's germline CDR1 is LGHNA and CDR2 YNFKEQ. The CDR3 runs 13 residues. CDR3 DNA: TGTGCCAGCAGCCAAGGTCTAGCGGTTGAGCAGTTCTTC. Amino acids: CASSQGLAVEQFF.

The rearrangement joins TRBV6-6 to TRBJ1-4; 10 bases are shared with TRBD1. This CDR3 is 14 amino acids long. Germline V gene sequence: CDR1 MNHNY, CDR2 SVGAGI (reference sequence). With 5 bases clipped from V and 10 bases from J, the junction kept 7 bases outside the gene matches. The CDR3 DNA sequence: TGTGCCAGCAGTCCGGGACAGGGGTTGGTAAAACTGTTTTTT. It yields the protein CASSPGQGLVKLFF.

This chain joins TRBV20-1 and TRBJ1-5; D remains unclear. Germline CDR1 and CDR2: DFQATT and SNEGSKA (reference sequence). The CDR3 contains 11 residues. V was shortened by 3 bases and J by 6 bases, with 6 bases between the two germline ends. CDR3 DNA sequence: TGCAGTGCTAGCGGCGGTCAGCCCCAGCATTTT. It yields the protein CSASGGQPQHF.

The CDR3 protein is CAWSPRDRGITEAFF. The CDR3 DNA reads as TGTGCCTGGAGTCCCCGGGACAGGGGAATCACTGAAGCTTTCTTT. J is TRBJ1-1 and V is TRBV30; 10 nucleotides match TRBD1. CDR3 size: 15 residues. Looked up from germline, CDR1 is GTSNPN and CDR2 is SVGIG (reference sequence). V lost 2 bases and J lost 4; bases outside the gene matches: 7.

This clone occurred once. V and J are TRBV5-1 and TRBJ2-5; 8 bases agree with TRBD1. The V and J ends lost 4 bases and 4 bases, in that order; junction bases with no gene match: 12. The CDR3 sequence is 16 residues long. From germline, CDR1 is SGHRS and CDR2 YFSETQ. In nucleotides, the CDR3 is TGCGCCAGCAGCCAGCGCTCCGGACAGGGTAGAGAGACCCAGTACTTC. The encoded protein is CASSQRSGQGRETQYF.

The CDR3 reads CASSGTRQNTGELFF. CDR3 coding DNA: TGCGCCAGCAGCGGAACTCGACAGAACACCGGGGAGCTGTTTTTT. V and J are TRBV10-2 and TRBJ2-2; unclear D gene. This CDR3 region has 15 residues. The ends were cut back, 6 bases at V and 1 base at J, with 12 bases in the middle. Per germline, CDR1 WSHSY and CDR2 SAAADI.

This chain uses TRBV7-8 with TRBJ2-5, with 13 bases aligning to TRBD2. Germline CDR1 and CDR2: SGHVS and FQNEAQ. V gave up 5 bases and J gave up 5 bases; unmatched junction bases: 8. CDR3 length: 16 residues. CDR3 sequence reads: CASSLGLAGRRETQYF. CDR3 coding DNA: TGTGCCAGCAGCCTGGGACTAGCGGGGAGGCGGGAGACCCAGTACTTC.

The V call is TRBV30, the J call TRBJ1-1, with 9 bases aligning to TRBD1. Germline CDR1 and CDR2: GTSNPN and SVGIG (reference sequence). The length of the CDR3 is 14 residues. V lost 3 bases and J lost 5; bases outside the gene matches: 7. Here the CDR3 DNA reads TGTGCCTGGAGATACAGGGGGCGGAGAACTGAAGCTTTCTTT. It codes for CAWRYRGRRTEAFF.

The rearrangement links TRBV5-6 to TRBJ2-7, with TRBD2 identical over 7 bases. The germline CDR1 and CDR2 sequences are SGHDT and YYEEEE. Trimming at V came to 1 base and at J to 7 bases, leaving 8 bases not matched to a gene. The CDR3 is 14 residues long. Here the CDR3 reads CASSLNLAAVEQYF. As DNA, the CDR3 is TGTGCCAGCAGCTTGAATCTAGCGGCCGTTGAGCAGTACTTC. The full variable domain, with the rest looked up from reference TRBV5-6 and TRBJ2-7, is DAGVTQSPTHLIKTRGQQVTLRCSPKSGHDTVSWYQQALGQGPQFIFQYYEEEERQRGNFPDRFSGHQFPNYSSELNVNALLLGDSALYLCASSLNLAAVEQYFGPGTRLTVT.

This clone was observed once. The chain joins TRBV29-1 to TRBJ2-1; D unresolved. This CDR3 is built from 15 residues. The V and J ends lost 1 base and 3 bases respectively, with 13 bases between them. Germline V gene sequence: CDR1 SQVTM, CDR2 ANQGSEA. In DNA form, the CDR3 reads TGCAGCGTTGAAGGCGCGCCGAGTGGCTACAATGAGCAGTTCTTC. Translated, it gives CSVEGAPSGYNEQFF.

The chain combines TRBV4-1 with TRBJ2-3; 7 bases align to TRBD2. There are 16 residues in the CDR3. The trim removed 4 bases at V and 4 bases at J, leaving 11 bases unmatched. In germline, CDR1 is MGHRA, CDR2 YSYEKL. The CDR3 reads CASSLRTSFPPDTQYF. The CDR3, as DNA: TGCGCCAGCAGCCTTCGGACTAGTTTCCCCCCAGATACGCAGTATTTT.

V usage is TRBV4-2 and J usage is TRBJ1-5; 7 positions match TRBD1. V dropped 4 bases and J dropped 4; count of bases not matched to a gene: 1. From germline, CDR1 is LGHNA and CDR2 YNFKEQ. This CDR3 is 13 amino acids long. The CDR3 spells CASSRQGNQPQHF. The CDR3 DNA follows: TGTGCCAGCAGCCGACAGGGAAATCAGCCCCAGCATTTT.